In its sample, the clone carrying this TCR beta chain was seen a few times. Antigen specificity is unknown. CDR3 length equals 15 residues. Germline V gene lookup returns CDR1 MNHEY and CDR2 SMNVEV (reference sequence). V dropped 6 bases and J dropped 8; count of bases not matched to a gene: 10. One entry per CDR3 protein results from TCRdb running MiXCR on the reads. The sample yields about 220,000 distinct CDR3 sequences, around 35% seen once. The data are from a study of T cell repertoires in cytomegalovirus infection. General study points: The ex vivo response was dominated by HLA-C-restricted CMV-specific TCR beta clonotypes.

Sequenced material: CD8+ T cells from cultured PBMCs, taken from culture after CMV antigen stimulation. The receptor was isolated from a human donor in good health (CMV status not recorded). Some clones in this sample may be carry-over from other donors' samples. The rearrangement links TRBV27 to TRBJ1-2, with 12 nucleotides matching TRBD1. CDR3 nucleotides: TGTGCCAGCAGCATTACCGGGACAGGGGGCAGGGGCTACACCTTC. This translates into CASSITGTGGRGYTF.